These 28 T cell receptor beta chains originate from one sample sequenced in a study of CD8+CD57+ T cells in acquired aplastic anemia. CD8+CD57+ cell expansion, shown by flow cytometry, had occurred in the patients selected for sequencing. CDR3 and TCR beta VDJ profiling relied on genomic DNA as the template. TCRdb re-called the reads with MiXCR, one entry per CDR3 protein. The table includes roughly 250,000 distinct CDR3 sequences, more than 40% detected once. The sequencing input was sorted CD4+, CD8+, or CD8+CD57+ T cells (not recorded which) from PBMCs. These receptors all stem from a human donor with aplastic anemia.

V is TRBV20-1 and J is TRBJ2-7; D possibly corresponds to TRBD2 (5 bases). Germline values: CDR1 DFQATT, CDR2 SNEGSKA (reference sequence). The germline V and J ends were trimmed by 6 bases and 0 bases, with 21 bases remaining between them. The CDR3 length is 16 residues. The CDR3 sequence is CSALVLLRENSYEQYF. The CDR3 nucleotides are TGCAGTGCCCTCGTTCTTCTACGGGAAAACTCCTACGAGCAGTACTTC.

The chain employs TRBV20-1 and TRBJ2-7, with TRBD2 identical over 10 bases. CDR3 length: 14 residues. Germline assignment: CDR1 DFQATT and CDR2 SNEGSKA (reference sequence). The J segment lost 2 bases and the V segment lost 5 bases, leaving 6 bases of the junction unmatched. The DNA of the CDR3 is TGCAGTGCTGTTGGACTAGCGGCAACCTACGAGCAGTACTTC. Translation gives CSAVGLAATYEQYF.

A remark on this clonotype: This may be a read error, as it is one base from a much larger clone. The CDR3 does not close with the conserved phenylalanine or tryptophan, likely indicating a read error. The chain recombines TRBV7-2 with TRBJ2-7; D may correspond to TRBD1 or TRBD2 (5 bases each). Trimming left V 5 bases short and J 2 bases short, with 16 bases between. CDR1 and CDR2 from the germline V gene are SGHTA and FQGNSA. The CDR3 extends over 15 amino acids. CDR3 DNA: TGTGCCAGCAGCCTGACGGCAGGGACCCCCTACGAGCAGTACCTC. Translating it yields CASSLTAGTPYEQYL.

DNA of the CDR3: TGCGCCAGCACGGGGTTTGAAGGGCAGTACTTC. Its protein product is CASTGFEGQYF. The V and J genes are TRBV5-1 and TRBJ2-7, with a weak D call TRBD2 (5 bases). Germline assignment: CDR1 SGHRS and CDR2 YFSETQ. CDR3 length: 11 residues. V dropped 6 bases and J dropped 9 bases, with 13 bases sitting between them.

The chain uses TRBV6-6 and TRBJ2-7; 8 bases map to TRBD1. Trimming took 6 bases from V and 4 from J; bases not matched to a gene: 14. The CDR3 is 16 residues long. Germline CDR1 MNHNY, CDR2 SVGAGI (reference sequence). CDR3: CASSPGRDRQLYEQYF. CDR3 bases: TGTGCCAGCAGCCCCGGGCGGGACAGGCAACTATACGAGCAGTACTTC.

This sequence joins TRBV29-1 and TRBJ1-2, with D perhaps TRBD1 (6 bases). V was cut by 4 bases and J by 3 bases, with 9 bases left in between. CDR1 is SQVTM and CDR2 is ANQGSEA in the germline V gene. The CDR3 is 12 residues long. The CDR3 bases are TGCAGCGTTGCAGACAGGCACTATGGCTACACCTTC. Its protein is CSVADRHYGYTF.

In its sample, this clonotype was seen once. This chain joins TRBV10-3 and TRBJ1-5; D is unclear. The CDR3 is 12 residues long. The V end was cut by 5 bases, the J end by 5 bases, with 7 bases between. Germline CDR1 and CDR2: ENHRY and SYGVKD. Here the CDR3 DNA reads TGTGCCATCAGTTCAGACGATCAGCCCCAGCATTTT. Its protein is CAISSDDQPQHF.

The chain is built from TRBV7-4 and TRBJ2-7; D is unclear. The ends were cut back, 10 bases at V and 3 bases at J, with 19 bases in the middle. The germline CDR1 and CDR2 sequences are SGHVT and SQSDAQ. This CDR3 is 14 amino acids long. The CDR3 region is CANPNVPALYEQYF. The CDR3 DNA is TGTGCCAACCCCAACGTGCCGGCGCTCTACGAGCAGTACTTC.

This chain connects TRBV19 to TRBJ1-2; D is undetermined. This CDR3 region has 17 residues. Germline loops: CDR1 LNHDA, CDR2 SQIVND (reference sequence). The V end was cut by 3 bases, the J end by 8 bases, with 25 bases between. Written as DNA, the CDR3 is TGTGCCAGTAGTATGAGGGTTAGTTCCGGAGGCCAAGTCGGCTACACCTTC. It yields the protein CASSMRVSSGGQVGYTF.

This chain links TRBV3-1 with TRBJ2-1; the D gene could be TRBD1 or TRBD2 (5 bases each). The CDR3 spans 13 residues. V lost 2 bases and J lost 7, with 9 bases in between. The germline V gene encodes CDR1 LGHDT and CDR2 YNNKEL (reference sequence). DNA for the CDR3: TGTGCCAGCAGCCAAATGGGGGTTAATGAGCAGTTCTTC. This codes for CASSQMGVNEQFF.

The chain uses TRBV25-1 and TRBJ2-1; D gene ambiguous. V shed 10 bases and J shed 8 bases, with 21 bases lying between them. Germline lookup yields CDR1 MGHDK and CDR2 SYGVNS. CDR3 length equals 14 residues. The CDR3 sequence: CATSGISLVDEQFF. The DNA of the CDR3 is TGTGCCACCTCCGGTATCTCGTTGGTCGATGAGCAGTTCTTC.

This chain links TRBV7-9 with TRBJ2-1; D call uncertain. CDR3 length: 13 amino acids. Germline-derived CDR1 and CDR2 are SEHNR and FQNEAQ (reference sequence). Trimming took 0 bases from V and 6 from J, leaving 6 bases between them. CDR3 in DNA: TGTGCCAGCAGCTTAGCGGGGATCAATGAGCAGTTCTTC. Translated: CASSLAGINEQFF.

The rearrangement joins TRBV20-1 to TRBJ2-3, with TRBD2 matching over 9 bases. This CDR3 contains 14 residues. The trim removed 3 bases at V and 1 base at J, leaving 2 bases unmatched. Germline CDR1 reads DFQATT; CDR2 reads SNEGSKA (reference sequence). The CDR3 nucleotides are TGCAGTGCTAGTAGACTAGCGGGCACAGATACGCAGTATTTT. Translating it yields CSASRLAGTDTQYF.

Remarks on this clonotype: The CDR3 ends on some other residue instead of the conserved phenylalanine or tryptophan, so this is likely a read error. This chain joins TRBV24-1 and TRBJ2-3; D is perhaps TRBD2 (5 bases). CDR1 and CDR2 from the germline V gene are KGHDR and SFDVKD. The V end was cut by 4 bases, the J end by 0 bases, with 10 bases between. The CDR3 covers 15 residues. In nucleotides, the CDR3 is TGTGCCACCAGTGAACCCGGCGGGAGCACAGATACGCAGTATTTA. Protein sequence: CATSEPGGSTDTQYL.

V is TRBV19 and J is TRBJ2-1; 15 bases line up with TRBD2. Trimming took 9 bases from V and 10 from J; bases not matched to a gene: 13. CDR1 LNHDA and CDR2 SQIVND come from the germline V gene (reference sequence). This CDR3 region has 16 residues. The CDR3 nucleotides are TGTGCCAGCACCCTTAACCCGGGACTAGCGGGGGGCGAGCAGTTCTTC. Amino acid sequence: CASTLNPGLAGGEQFF. The whole variable domain, remainder taken from reference TRBV19 and TRBJ2-1, is DGGITQSPKYLFRKEGQNVTLSCEQNLNHDAMYWYRQDPGQGLRLIYYSQIVNDFQKGDIAEGYSVSREKKESFPLTVTSAQKNPTAFYLCASTLNPGLAGGEQFFGPGTRLTVL.

As concerns this clonotype: Mismatch with germline at one junction end may stem from a read error. The V gene is TRBV7-8, the J gene TRBJ2-7; no clear D. The CDR3 has 16 amino acids. Per the germline V gene, CDR1 is SGHVS and CDR2 is FQNEAQ. The CDR3 protein is CASSLASSEASHEQYF. The CDR3 DNA follows: TGTGCCAGCAGCTTAGCGTCGAGCGAGGCCTCCCACGAGCAGTACTTC.

Concerning this clonotype itself: Germline and junction disagree at one end, which may indicate a read error. V usage is TRBV2 and J usage is TRBJ2-2; D is uncertain. Germline CDR1 and CDR2: SNHLY and FYNNEI. The CDR3 consists of 12 residues. CDR3 nucleotide sequence: TGTGCCAGCCGGACCTACACCAGGGAGCTGTTTTTT. Its translation is CASRTYTRELFF.

This clonotype has at least ten counts. The chain uses TRBV20-1 and TRBJ2-7, with D possibly being TRBD1 or TRBD2 (7 bases each). V was trimmed by 1 base and J by 2 bases, leaving 15 bases between them. Germline V CDR1 and CDR2: DFQATT, SNEGSKA (reference sequence). The CDR3 has 15 residues. As DNA, the CDR3 is TGCAGTGCTAGAGGAGACAGGGAGGGGACCTACGAGCAGTACTTC. Translated: CSARGDREGTYEQYF.

As concerns this clonotype: A much larger clone differs by one base, so this may be a read error. The V and J genes are TRBV5-1 and TRBJ1-1; D uncertain. V was shortened by 3 bases and J by 4 bases, with 13 bases between the two germline ends. The CDR3 totals 14 residues. Germline V gene data show CDR1 as SGHRS and CDR2 as YFSETQ. CDR3: CASSSGFVGTEAFF. The CDR3 DNA follows: TGCGCCAGCAGCTCGGGGTTTGTGGGCACTGAAGCTTTCTTT.

The chain couples TRBV7-8 to TRBJ2-7, with TRBD1 matching 8 bases. CDR3 size: 15 residues. CDR1 is SGHVS and CDR2 is FQNEAQ in the germline V gene. V shed 1 base, J shed 2 bases, and the junction held 4 bases outside the gene matches. The CDR3: CASSLVETGAYEQYF. The CDR3 nucleotides read TGTGCCAGCAGCTTAGTAGAGACAGGGGCCTACGAGCAGTACTTC.

The V and J genes are TRBV28 and TRBJ2-5, with 7 bases identical to TRBD2. The CDR3 covers 14 residues. Trimming removed 4 bases from V and 2 bases from J; junction bases left unmatched: 4. Germline V lookup: CDR1 MDHEN, CDR2 SYDVKM. CDR3: CASSSGTTQETQYF. The CDR3 nucleotides are TGTGCCAGCAGTTCGGGGACTACACAAGAGACCCAGTACTTC.

The chain joins TRBV29-1 to TRBJ1-2; tentative D call: TRBD1 (5 bases). Looked up from germline, CDR1 is SQVTM and CDR2 is ANQGSEA. V was shortened by 0 bases and J by 7 bases, with 15 bases between the two germline ends. CDR3 size: 14 residues. The CDR3: CSVEEETRVRGYTF. Written as DNA, the CDR3 is TGCAGCGTTGAAGAGGAGACCAGGGTTCGTGGCTACACCTTC. The full variable domain, completed using reference TRBV29-1 and TRBJ1-2, is SAVISQKPSRDICQRGTSLTIQCQVDSQVTMMFWYRQQPGQSLTLIATANQGSEATYESGFVIDKFPISRPNLTFSTLTVSNMSPEDSSIYLCSVEEETRVRGYTFGSGTRLTVV.

This clonotype was detected a few times. This chain connects TRBV7-8 to TRBJ2-7, with 7 bases identical to TRBD1. Germline values: CDR1 SGHVS, CDR2 FQNEAQ. V was clipped by 0 bases and J by 3 bases; unmatched bases: 2. There are 14 residues in the CDR3. The CDR3 spells CASSLARDSYEQYF. CDR3 DNA sequence: TGTGCCAGCAGCTTAGCCCGGGACAGCTACGAGCAGTACTTC.

This clonotype was picked up many times. The gene calls are TRBV28 and TRBJ2-7; 8 nucleotides line up with TRBD2. The CDR3 covers 14 residues. J lost 4 bases, V lost 6 bases, and 8 bases had no gene match. The germline V gene encodes CDR1 MDHEN and CDR2 SYDVKM. The CDR3 is CASRPGLDGYEQYF. In DNA, the CDR3 is TGTGCCAGCAGGCCGGGACTAGATGGATACGAGCAGTACTTC.

For this clonotype: This may stem from a read error, because a much larger clone lies one nucleotide away. In this CDR3 the conserved last residue, phenylalanine or tryptophan, is missing, so a read error is likely. The chain has TRBV5-1 and TRBJ2-7; 11 nucleotides align to TRBD2. J gave up 5 bases and V 0 bases, and 4 bases lay outside the gene matches. Per germline, CDR1 SGHRS and CDR2 YFSETQ. The CDR3 length is 15 residues. CDR3: CASSLGTSGSHEQYS. The CDR3 nucleotides are TGCGCCAGCAGCTTGGGCACTAGCGGGAGTCACGAGCAGTACTCC.

This chain links TRBV14 with TRBJ2-7; TRBD1 is a possible D gene (5 bases). CDR3 size: 14 residues. Germline CDR1 reads SGHDN; CDR2 reads FVKESK. Trimming left V 4 bases short and J 7 bases short, with 17 bases between. CDR3 nucleotides: TGTGCCAGCAGCCGAGGCAGGGCCCGGAAGGAGCAGTACTTC. Protein: CASSRGRARKEQYF. Combining the CDR3 with reference TRBV14 and TRBJ2-7 gives the whole variable domain EAGVTQFPSHSVIEKGQTVTLRCDPISGHDNLYWYRRVMGKEIKFLLHFVKESKQDESGMPNNRFLAERTGGTYSTLKVQPAELEDSGVYFCASSRGRARKEQYFGPGTRLTVT.

This sequence joins TRBV28 and TRBJ2-1, with 10 bases lining up with TRBD1. From germline, CDR1 is MDHEN and CDR2 SYDVKM. CDR3 length equals 14 residues. Germline trimming cut 10 bases from V and 0 bases from J; bases unmatched to any gene: 3. CDR3 DNA sequence: TGTGCCACCCGGACAGGGGGCTCCTACAATGAGCAGTTCTTC. Its protein is CATRTGGSYNEQFF.

This chain joins TRBV7-2 and TRBJ1-6; tentatively, D is TRBD1 (5 bases). The V gene lost 5 bases and the J gene lost 1 base, with 15 bases spanning the gap. The germline CDR1 and CDR2 sequences are SGHTA and FQGNSA. This CDR3 region has 17 residues. CDR3: CASSRGRGASYNSPLHF. The CDR3 DNA reads as TGTGCCAGCAGCCGCGGTAGGGGCGCATCCTATAATTCACCCCTCCACTTT. Based on the CDR3 plus reference TRBV7-2 and TRBJ1-6, the full variable domain is GAGVSQSPSNKVTEKGKDVELRCDPISGHTALYWYRQSLGQGLEFLIYFQGNSAPDKSGLPSDRFSAERTGGSVSTLTIQRTQQEDSAVYLCASSRGRGASYNSPLHFGNGTRLTVT.